This TCR beta chain was found in a study of a mutant IDH1 vaccine in newly diagnosed glioma. Study context: Patients previously underwent radiotherapy, temozolomide, or both, and most underwent both.

The V gene's germline CDR1 is SGDLS and CDR2 YYNGEE. CDR3 size: 14 residues. Unmatched junction bases numbered 4, after V lost 3 bases and J lost 5 bases. General study points: Top-clonotype changes in peripheral T cells seemed unrelated to pseudoprogression.

Clones were sequenced by immunoSEQ multiplex PCR, and TCRdb holds only the in-frame ones, with some missing. This table holds 84,000 or so clones, more than 80% found once. This clone was counted once. Its matching antigen is unknown. Sample time point: week 47, end of study. In every dose of vaccine, 300 ug of mutant IDH1 20-mer peptide was given alongside topical imiquimod. The donors had new WHO grade 3 or 4 astrocytomas; these were IDH1-mutant and ATRX-lost. The material sequenced was PBMCs, taken from a glioma patient whose treatment included an IDH1 peptide vaccine. The chain has TRBV9 and TRBJ2-7; TRBD2 agrees at 11 bases. The TCR originated in a man aged 35-49 years with glioma. In DNA, the CDR3 is TGTGCCAGCAGCGCTAGCGGGAGGACAGACGAGCAGTACTTC. This codes for CASSASGRTDEQYF.